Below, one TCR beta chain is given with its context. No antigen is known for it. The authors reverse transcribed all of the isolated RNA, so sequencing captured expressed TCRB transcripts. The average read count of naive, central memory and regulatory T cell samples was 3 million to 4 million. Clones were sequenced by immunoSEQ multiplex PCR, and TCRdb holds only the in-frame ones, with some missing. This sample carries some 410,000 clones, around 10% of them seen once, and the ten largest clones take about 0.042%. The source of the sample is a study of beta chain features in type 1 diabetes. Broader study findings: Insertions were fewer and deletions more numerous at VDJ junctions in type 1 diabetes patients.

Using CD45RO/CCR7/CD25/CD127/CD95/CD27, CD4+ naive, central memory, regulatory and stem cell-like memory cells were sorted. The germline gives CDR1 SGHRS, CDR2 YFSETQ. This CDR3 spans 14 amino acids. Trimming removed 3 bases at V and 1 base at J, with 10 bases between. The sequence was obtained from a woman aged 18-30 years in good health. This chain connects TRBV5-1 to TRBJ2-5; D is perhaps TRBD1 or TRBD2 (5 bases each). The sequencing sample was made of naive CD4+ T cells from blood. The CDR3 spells CASSWAGTQETQYF. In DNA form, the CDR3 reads TGCGCCAGCAGCTGGGCAGGGACCCAAGAGACCCAGTACTTC.